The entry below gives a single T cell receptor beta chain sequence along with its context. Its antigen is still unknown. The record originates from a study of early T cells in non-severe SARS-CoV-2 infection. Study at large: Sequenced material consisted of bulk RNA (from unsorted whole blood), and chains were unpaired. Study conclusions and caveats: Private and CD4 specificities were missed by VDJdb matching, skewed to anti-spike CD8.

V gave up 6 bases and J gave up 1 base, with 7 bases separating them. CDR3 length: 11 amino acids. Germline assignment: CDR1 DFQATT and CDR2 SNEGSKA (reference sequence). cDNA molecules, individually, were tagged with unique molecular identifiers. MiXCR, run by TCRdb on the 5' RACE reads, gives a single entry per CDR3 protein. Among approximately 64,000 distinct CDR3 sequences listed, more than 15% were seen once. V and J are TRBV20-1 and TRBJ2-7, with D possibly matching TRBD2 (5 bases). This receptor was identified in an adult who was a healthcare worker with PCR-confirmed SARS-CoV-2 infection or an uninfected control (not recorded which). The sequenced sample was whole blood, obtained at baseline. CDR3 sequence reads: CSAWESYEQYF. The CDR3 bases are TGCAGTGCGTGGGAGTCCTACGAGCAGTACTTC.